This passage covers 8 T cell receptor beta chains from one sample sequenced in a study of cytomegalovirus exposure and HLA in healthy donors. Primers: 60 Vbeta forward and 13 Jbeta reverse. Profiling relied on immunoSEQ multiplex PCR, and the TCRdb table lists in-frame clones only, not all of them. The repertoire has some 120,000 clones, roughly 80% of them found once; the top ten carry roughly 20%. Sample: PBMCs. Source of these receptors: a man in his late teens or twenties in good health and CMV-seropositive.

V and J are TRBV27 and TRBJ2-7, with 11 positions matching TRBD1. The trim removed 3 bases at V and 7 bases at J, leaving 5 bases unmatched. Germline V gene sequence: CDR1 MNHEY, CDR2 SMNVEV (reference sequence). This CDR3 is built from 14 residues. The CDR3 here is CASSFGDRGNEQYF. The CDR3 DNA follows: TGTGCCAGCAGTTTCGGGGACAGGGGGAATGAGCAGTACTTC.

The rearrangement joins TRBV29-1 to TRBJ1-2, with 8 nucleotides matching TRBD1. V lost 5 bases to trimming and J lost 3 bases; unmatched junction nucleotides: 5. The CDR3 spans 13 residues. Germline V gives CDR1 SQVTM, CDR2 ANQGSEA. CDR3 amino acids: CSVTPDRDYGYTF. The CDR3 bases are TGCAGCGTTACCCCGGACAGGGACTATGGCTACACCTTC.

The chain links TRBV9 to TRBJ2-3; D may correspond to TRBD1 or TRBD2 (5 bases each). The CDR3 has 16 amino acids. The ends were cut back, 4 bases at V and 2 bases at J, with 17 bases in the middle. Germline V lookup: CDR1 SGDLS, CDR2 YYNGEE. CDR3 region: CASSLAQGSLTDTQYF. DNA for the CDR3: TGTGCCAGCAGCCTAGCTCAGGGTTCTCTCACAGATACGCAGTATTTT.

The CDR3 region has the DNA TGCGCCAGCAGCCAAGATGCAGAGGGGGTCAGTGAAGAAAAACTGTTTTTT. This codes for CASSQDAEGVSEEKLFF. The chain uses TRBV4-1 and TRBJ1-4, with a tentative D call TRBD1 (6 bases). The germline CDR1 and CDR2 sequences are MGHRA and YSYEKL. The CDR3 is 17 residues long. V was trimmed by 0 bases and J by 8 bases, leaving 19 bases between them.

The chain combines TRBV19 with TRBJ1-2; 9 bases are shared with TRBD1. Trimming at V came to 7 bases and at J to 2 bases, leaving 11 bases not matched to a gene. The germline gives CDR1 LNHDA, CDR2 SQIVND (reference sequence). The CDR3 extends over 16 amino acids. The CDR3 nucleotides are TGTGCCAGTACTACTTGGGGACAGGGAGGAAACTATGGCTACACCTTC. Protein product: CASTTWGQGGNYGYTF.

The chain uses TRBV27 and TRBJ2-2; TRBD1 matches at 9 bases. V lost 5 bases, J lost 6 bases, and 10 bases stayed unmatched. The length of the CDR3 is 16 residues. Germline V lookup: CDR1 MNHEY, CDR2 SMNVEV (reference sequence). CDR3 sequence reads: CASSRGQGGFAGELFF. DNA for the CDR3: TGTGCCAGCAGTAGGGGACAGGGAGGATTTGCCGGGGAGCTGTTTTTT.

This rearrangement joins TRBV9 to TRBJ2-7; 8 nucleotides line up with TRBD1. In germline, CDR1 is SGDLS, CDR2 YYNGEE. This CDR3 comprises 15 residues. V lost 4 bases and J lost 4; bases outside the gene matches: 10. The CDR3 nucleotides are TGTGCCAGCAGCCCCACAGGGGGTTCTTCGTACGAGCAGTACTTC. It is translated as CASSPTGGSSYEQYF.

The rearrangement links TRBV27 to TRBJ2-1; weak D call: TRBD2 (6 bases). Germline CDR1 and CDR2: MNHEY and SMNVEV (reference sequence). Trimming removed 5 bases from V and 1 base from J, with 15 bases in between. CDR3 length: 16 amino acids. The CDR3, as DNA: TGTGCCAGCAGTCCAATCTTCGGGACTTCCTACAATGAGCAGTTCTTC. Amino acids: CASSPIFGTSYNEQFF.